This passage covers 8 T cell receptor beta chains from one sample sequenced in a study of early T cells in non-severe SARS-CoV-2 infection. MiXCR was run by TCRdb on the 5' RACE reads, yielding one entry per CDR3 protein. Seen here are some 52,000 distinct CDR3 sequences, 7% to 9% observed once, and the top ten hold approximately 9.8%. Specimen: whole blood. All receptors derive from an adult who was a healthcare worker with PCR-confirmed SARS-CoV-2 infection or an uninfected control (not recorded which).

This clonotype was seen a handful of times. The genes are TRBV5-1 and TRBJ1-2; 7 bases are shared with TRBD1. CDR3 size: 12 residues. The V gene's germline CDR1 is SGHRS and CDR2 YFSETQ. V shed 4 bases, J shed 6 bases, and the junction held 3 bases outside the gene matches. CDR3 in amino acids: CASSATGNGYTF. DNA of the CDR3: TGCGCCAGCAGCGCGACAGGGAATGGCTACACCTTC.

By its share, this clonotype is medium-sized. The chain employs TRBV3-1 and TRBJ1-1; D ambiguous. The CDR3 has 14 residues. V was cut by 3 bases and J by 3 bases, with 11 bases left in between. Germline V gene data show CDR1 as LGHDT and CDR2 as YNNKEL (reference sequence). The CDR3 protein is CASSHSTGHTEAFF. CDR3 nucleotides: TGTGCCAGCAGCCATTCCACGGGTCACACTGAAGCTTTCTTT. Together with reference TRBV3-1 and TRBJ1-1, the CDR3 gives the full variable domain: DTAVSQTPKYLVTQMGNDKSIKCEQNLGHDTMYWYKQDSKKFLKIMFSYNNKELIINETVPNRFSPKSPDKAHLNLHINSLELGDSAVYFCASSHSTGHTEAFFGQGTRLTVV.

This clonotype has a handful of counts. The chain joins TRBV12-3 or TRBV12-4 to TRBJ1-2, with D possibly matching TRBD1 (5 bases). V was trimmed by 6 bases and J by 1 base, leaving 12 bases between them. CDR3 length equals 14 residues. CDR3 sequence: CASRAGTVNYGYTF. The CDR3 bases are TGTGCCAGCAGAGCAGGGACGGTTAACTATGGCTACACCTTC.

The chain has TRBV27 and TRBJ2-3; weak D call: TRBD1 (6 bases). Germline assignment: CDR1 MNHEY and CDR2 SMNVEV (reference sequence). Trimming took 2 bases from V and 2 from J, leaving 11 bases between them. The CDR3 is 15 amino acids. The CDR3 DNA reads as TGTGCCAGCAGTTTACAGGACAGCTACACAGATACGCAGTATTTT. It codes for CASSLQDSYTDTQYF.

Ten or more counts support this clonotype. The J gene is TRBJ2-3, the V gene TRBV7-2, with a tentative D call TRBD1 (6 bases). This CDR3 comprises 14 residues. V lost 9 bases to trimming and J lost 3 bases, with 16 bases between them. The germline V gene encodes CDR1 SGHTA and CDR2 FQGNSA. The CDR3 DNA follows: TGTGCCAGTTTGATCGACAGGAGGACAGATACGCAGTATTTT. Translated, it gives CASLIDRRTDTQYF. The full variable domain, rest sourced from reference TRBV7-2 and TRBJ2-3, is GAGVSQSPSNKVTEKGKDVELRCDPISGHTALYWYRQSLGQGLEFLIYFQGNSAPDKSGLPSDRFSAERTGGSVSTLTIQRTQQEDSAVYLCASLIDRRTDTQYFGPGTRLTVL.

This clonotype has a count of ten or more. This chain connects TRBV19 to TRBJ1-5; TRBD1 matches at 7 bases. Germline loops: CDR1 LNHDA, CDR2 SQIVND (reference sequence). CDR3 length: 14 residues. V gave up 5 bases and J gave up 6 bases; unmatched junction bases: 7. CDR3 nucleotide sequence: TGTGCCAGTAGTTTTCAGGGGGACGGTCAGCCCCAGCATTTT. It translates to CASSFQGDGQPQHF.

This clonotype has more than one count but fewer than ten. The chain combines TRBV29-1 with TRBJ2-7, with D perhaps TRBD2 (5 bases). The germline CDR1 and CDR2 sequences are SQVTM and ANQGSEA. This CDR3 comprises 12 residues. The V gene lost 2 bases and the J gene lost 3 bases, with 8 bases spanning the gap. The CDR3 sequence is CSVEISGYEQYF. Here the CDR3 DNA reads TGCAGCGTTGAAATAAGCGGCTACGAGCAGTACTTC.

The chain is built from TRBV12-3 or TRBV12-4 and TRBJ2-2; 11 bases fit TRBD2. With V trimmed by 10 bases and J by 0 bases, 4 bases remained unmatched. The CDR3 length is 15 residues. The CDR3 here is CAIETSGANTGELFF. In nucleotides, the CDR3 is TGTGCCATCGAGACTAGCGGGGCGAACACCGGGGAGCTGTTTTTT.